One sample yielded the 4 T cell receptor beta chains listed below, sequenced in a study of response to subunit inactivated influenza vaccine. TCRdb reanalysed the RT-PCR reads using MiXCR and keeps one entry per CDR3 protein. The sample holds 300,000 to 350,000 distinct CDR3 sequences, roughly 22% seen once. The sequencing used PBMCs from blood, collected approximately 20 months after vaccination. The origin of the receptors is a man between 50 and 70 years old who received an inactivated influenza vaccine.

This clonotype showed up just a few times. This chain connects TRBV11-2 to TRBJ2-3, with 10 bases identical to TRBD2. This CDR3 has 16 residues. Trimming removed 2 bases from V and 2 bases from J; junction bases left unmatched: 4. Germline lookup yields CDR1 SGHAT and CDR2 FQNNGV. The CDR3 loop reads CASSLSLAGFTDTQYF. The CDR3 nucleotides are TGTGCCAGCAGCTTATCACTAGCGGGGTTCACAGATACGCAGTATTTT.

This clonotype was observed a handful of times. The chain recombines TRBV11-2 with TRBJ1-4; the D gene is possibly TRBD1 (6 bases). Germline CDR1 reads SGHAT; CDR2 reads FQNNGV. V lost 0 bases and J 10 bases, leaving 12 bases between the germline ends. This CDR3 contains 14 residues. CDR3 in amino acids: CASSLEYRAVKLFF. In nucleotides, the CDR3 is TGTGCCAGCAGCTTAGAGTACAGGGCAGTAAAACTGTTTTTT.

The chain links TRBV6-1 to TRBJ2-3, with 7 positions matching TRBD1. The CDR3 is 14 residues long. V dropped 6 bases and J dropped 4; count of bases not matched to a gene: 7. Germline-derived CDR1 and CDR2 are MNHNS and SASEGT. The CDR3 bases are TGTGCCAGCAGAGGGACAGTGGGGCCAGATACGCAGTATTTT. It codes for CASRGTVGPDTQYF.

This clonotype came up a few times. The genes are TRBV29-1 and TRBJ1-2; the D gene is possibly TRBD1 (5 bases). The CDR3 extends over 13 amino acids. The germline V gene encodes CDR1 SQVTM and CDR2 ANQGSEA. Deletions cut 1 base from V and 3 bases from J, with 9 bases between. CDR3 amino acids: CSVEGGTDYGYTF. Written as DNA, the CDR3 is TGCAGCGTTGAAGGAGGGACGGACTATGGCTACACCTTC.